The rows below give T cell receptor beta chains drawn from one sample of a study of T cells in Graves' hyperthyroidism and ophthalmopathy. TCRdb re-called the multiplex PCR reads with MiXCR, one entry per CDR3 protein. The table shows around 260,000 distinct CDR3 sequences, with under 30% occurring only once. Input material: blood. These TCRs come from a man between 35 and 55 years old with Graves' hyperthyroidism that later progressed to Graves' ophthalmopathy. The CDR3 runs from the conserved cysteine through the conserved F or W.

v_call: TRBV12-3/TRBV12-4
j_call: TRBJ1-1
cdr3_aa: CASRRGPLNTEAFF

v_call: TRBV11-2
j_call: TRBJ2-2
cdr3_aa: CASSFLGTGELFF

v_call: TRBV6-1
j_call: TRBJ1-5
cdr3_aa: CASSGQFGGNQPQHF

v_call: TRBV20-1
j_call: TRBJ2-2
cdr3_aa: CSAVDRHKTGELFF

v_call: TRBV4-1
j_call: TRBJ2-7
cdr3_aa: CASSQDPRTGHEQYF

v_call: TRBV9
j_call: TRBJ2-2
cdr3_aa: CASSPSGTNGELFF

v_call: TRBV5-1
j_call: TRBJ2-2
cdr3_aa: CASSPTRQRNTGELFF

v_call: TRBV20-1
j_call: TRBJ2-7
cdr3_aa: CSANDPGQAYYEQYF

v_call: TRBV20-1
j_call: TRBJ1-5
cdr3_aa: CSVRQGNQPQHF

v_call: TRBV12-5
j_call: TRBJ1-1
cdr3_aa: CASGVVSGVNTEAFF

v_call: TRBV2
j_call: TRBJ2-7
cdr3_aa: CASSPAEWGKIYEQYF

v_call: TRBV6-2/TRBV6-3
j_call: TRBJ1-1
cdr3_aa: CASSYRQGLFMNTEAFF

v_call: TRBV27
j_call: TRBJ2-5
cdr3_aa: CAPWLQGAIQETQYF

v_call: TRBV19
j_call: TRBJ1-5
cdr3_aa: CASSTSASPNQPQHF

v_call: TRBV12-3/TRBV12-4
j_call: TRBJ2-3
cdr3_aa: CASSFQGDTQYF

v_call: TRBV7-9
j_call: TRBJ2-7
cdr3_aa: CASSSGGIYEQYF

v_call: TRBV12-3/TRBV12-4
j_call: TRBJ1-6
cdr3_aa: CASRGQALYSPLHF

v_call: TRBV12-3/TRBV12-4
j_call: TRBJ2-5
cdr3_aa: CASRRGGTRQETQYF

v_call: TRBV20-1
j_call: TRBJ2-2
cdr3_aa: CSARDSGTADTGELFF

v_call: TRBV6-5
j_call: TRBJ2-1
cdr3_aa: CASGLLGVGNEQFF

v_call: TRBV29-1
j_call: TRBJ1-1
cdr3_aa: CSVDWGMNTEAFF

v_call: TRBV20-1
j_call: TRBJ2-3
cdr3_aa: CSARAPSTDTQYF